This TCR beta chain was captured in a study of blood T cell repertoires in COVID-19. The length of the CDR3 is 13 residues. Trimming left V 3 bases short and J 2 bases short, with 8 bases between. Germline V CDR1 and CDR2: SNHLY, FYNNEI. Profiled with immunoSEQ multiplex PCR; TCRdb holds only in-frame clones, not every one. The sample yields 300,000 to 350,000 clones, around 88% seen once. This receptor was taken from a man in his thirties or forties with active or convalescent COVID-19. Sequenced input: peripheral blood. The chain links TRBV2 to TRBJ2-7; no definite D call. CDR3 region: CASSDFTTYEQYF. DNA of the CDR3: TGTGCCAGCAGTGATTTCACTACCTACGAGCAGTACTTC. Full variable domain (remainder filled in from reference TRBV2 and TRBJ2-7): EPEVTQTPSHQVTQMGQEVILRCVPISNHLYFYWYRQILGQKVEFLVSFYNNEISEKSEIFDDQFSVERPDGSNFTLKIRSTKLEDSAMYFCASSDFTTYEQYFGPGTRLTVT.